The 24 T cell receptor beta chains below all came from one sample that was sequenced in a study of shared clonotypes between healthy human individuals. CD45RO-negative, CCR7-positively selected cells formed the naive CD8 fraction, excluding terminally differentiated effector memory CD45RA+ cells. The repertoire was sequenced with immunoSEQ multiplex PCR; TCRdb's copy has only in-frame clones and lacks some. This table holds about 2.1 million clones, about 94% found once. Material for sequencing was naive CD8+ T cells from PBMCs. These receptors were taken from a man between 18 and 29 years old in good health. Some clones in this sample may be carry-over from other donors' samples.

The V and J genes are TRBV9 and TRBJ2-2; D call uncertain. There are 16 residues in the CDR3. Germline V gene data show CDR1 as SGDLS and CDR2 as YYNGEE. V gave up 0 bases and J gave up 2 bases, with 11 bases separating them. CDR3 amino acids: CASSVAGVENTGELFF. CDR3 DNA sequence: TGTGCCAGCAGCGTAGCAGGTGTGGAAAACACCGGGGAGCTGTTTTTT.

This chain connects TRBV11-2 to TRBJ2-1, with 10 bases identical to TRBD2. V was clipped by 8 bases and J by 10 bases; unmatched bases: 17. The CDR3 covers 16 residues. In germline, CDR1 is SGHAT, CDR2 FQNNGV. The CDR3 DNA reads TGTGCCAGCCAAGTTTTCCGGCTAGCGGGAGTGGGAGAGCAGTTCTTC. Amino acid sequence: CASQVFRLAGVGEQFF.

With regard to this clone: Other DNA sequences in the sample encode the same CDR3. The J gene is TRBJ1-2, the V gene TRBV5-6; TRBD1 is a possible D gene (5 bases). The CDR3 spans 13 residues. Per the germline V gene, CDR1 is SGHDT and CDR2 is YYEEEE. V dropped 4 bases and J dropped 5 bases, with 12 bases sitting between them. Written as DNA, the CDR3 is TGTGCCAGCAGCGGGACTGGCGATTATGGCTACACCTTC. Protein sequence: CASSGTGDYGYTF. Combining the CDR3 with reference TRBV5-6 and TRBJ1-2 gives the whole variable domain DAGVTQSPTHLIKTRGQQVTLRCSPKSGHDTVSWYQQALGQGPQFIFQYYEEEERQRGNFPDRFSGHQFPNYSSELNVNALLLGDSALYLCASSGTGDYGYTFGSGTRLTVV.

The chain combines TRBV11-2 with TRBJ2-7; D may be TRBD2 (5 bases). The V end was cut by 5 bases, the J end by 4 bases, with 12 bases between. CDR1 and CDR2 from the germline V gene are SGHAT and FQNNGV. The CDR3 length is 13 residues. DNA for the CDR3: TGTGCCAGCAGCCCGCCAGAGGGATACGAGCAGTACTTC. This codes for CASSPPEGYEQYF.

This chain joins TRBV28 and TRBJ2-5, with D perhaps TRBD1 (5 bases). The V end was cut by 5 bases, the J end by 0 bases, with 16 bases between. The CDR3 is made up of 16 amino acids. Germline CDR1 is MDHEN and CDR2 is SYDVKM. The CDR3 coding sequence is TGTGCCAGCAGTACCCCCGGACACGAGTACCAAGAGACCCAGTACTTC. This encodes CASSTPGHEYQETQYF.

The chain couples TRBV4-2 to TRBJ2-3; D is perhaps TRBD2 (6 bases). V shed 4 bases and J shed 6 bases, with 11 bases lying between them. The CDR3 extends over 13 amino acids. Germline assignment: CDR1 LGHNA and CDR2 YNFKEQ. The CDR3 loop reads CASSRDSWDTQYF. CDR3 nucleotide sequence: TGTGCCAGCAGCCGGGACTCGTGGGATACGCAGTATTTT.

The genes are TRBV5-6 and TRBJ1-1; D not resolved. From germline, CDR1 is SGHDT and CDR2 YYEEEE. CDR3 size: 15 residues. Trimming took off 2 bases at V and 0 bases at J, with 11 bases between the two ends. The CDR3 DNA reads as TGTGCCAGCAGCTTACCGGGGTTTATGAACACTGAAGCTTTCTTT. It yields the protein CASSLPGFMNTEAFF.

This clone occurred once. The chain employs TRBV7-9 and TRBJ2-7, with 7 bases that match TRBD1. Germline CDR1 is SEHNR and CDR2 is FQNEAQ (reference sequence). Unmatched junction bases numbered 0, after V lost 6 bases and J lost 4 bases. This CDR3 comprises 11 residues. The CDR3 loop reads CASRQGYEQYF. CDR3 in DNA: TGTGCCAGCAGACAGGGGTACGAGCAGTACTTC.

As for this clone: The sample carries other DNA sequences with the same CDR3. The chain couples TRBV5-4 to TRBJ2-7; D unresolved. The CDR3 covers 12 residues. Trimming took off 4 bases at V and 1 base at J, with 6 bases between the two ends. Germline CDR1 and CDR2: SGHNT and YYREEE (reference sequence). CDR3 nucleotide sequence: TGTGCCAGCAGCCTGAGTTCCTACGAGCAGTACTTC. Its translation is CASSLSSYEQYF.

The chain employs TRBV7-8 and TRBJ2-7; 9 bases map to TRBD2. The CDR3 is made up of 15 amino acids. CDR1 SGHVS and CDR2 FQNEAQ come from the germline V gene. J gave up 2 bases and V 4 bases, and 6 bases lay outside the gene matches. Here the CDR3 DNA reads TGTGCCAGCAGCTCCGGTAGCGGGAGCCCCTACGAGCAGTACTTC. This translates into CASSSGSGSPYEQYF.

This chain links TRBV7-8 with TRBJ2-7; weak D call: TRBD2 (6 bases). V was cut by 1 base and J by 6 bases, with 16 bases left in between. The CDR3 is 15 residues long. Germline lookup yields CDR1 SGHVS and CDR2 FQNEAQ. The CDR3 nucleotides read TGTGCCAGCAGCTTAGTTCGAGCTAGCGCAGGCGAGCAGTACTTC. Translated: CASSLVRASAGEQYF. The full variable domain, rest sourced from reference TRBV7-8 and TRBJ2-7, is GAGVSQSPRYKVAKRGQDVALRCDPISGHVSLFWYQQALGQGPEFLTYFQNEAQLDKSGLPSDRFFAERPEGSVSTLKIQRTQQEDSAVYLCASSLVRASAGEQYFGPGTRLTVT.

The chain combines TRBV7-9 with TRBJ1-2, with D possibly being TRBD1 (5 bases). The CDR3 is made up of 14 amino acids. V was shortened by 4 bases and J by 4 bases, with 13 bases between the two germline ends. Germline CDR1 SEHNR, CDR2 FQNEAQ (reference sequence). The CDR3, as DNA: TGTGCCAGCAGCTGGGGACTTGATTCCTATGGCTACACCTTC. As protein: CASSWGLDSYGYTF.

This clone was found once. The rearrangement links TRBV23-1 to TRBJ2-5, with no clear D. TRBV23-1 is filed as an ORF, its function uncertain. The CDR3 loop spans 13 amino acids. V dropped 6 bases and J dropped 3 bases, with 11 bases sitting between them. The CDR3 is CASSPRPEETQYF. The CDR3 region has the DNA TGCGCCAGCAGCCCCCGTCCCGAAGAGACCCAGTACTTC.

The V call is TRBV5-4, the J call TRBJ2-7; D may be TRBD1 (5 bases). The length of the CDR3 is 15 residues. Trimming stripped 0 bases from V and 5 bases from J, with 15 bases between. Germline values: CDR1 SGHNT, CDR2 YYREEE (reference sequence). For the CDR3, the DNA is TGTGCCAGCAGCTTGGTGCAGGGTGCTTCGGACGAGCAGTACTTC. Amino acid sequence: CASSLVQGASDEQYF.

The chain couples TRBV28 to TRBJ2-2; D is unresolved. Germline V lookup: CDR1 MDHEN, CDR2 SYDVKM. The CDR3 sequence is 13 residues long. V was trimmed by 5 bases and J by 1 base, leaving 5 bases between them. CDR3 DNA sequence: TGTGCCAGCAGTCCGGGGAACACCGGGGAGCTGTTTTTT. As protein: CASSPGNTGELFF.

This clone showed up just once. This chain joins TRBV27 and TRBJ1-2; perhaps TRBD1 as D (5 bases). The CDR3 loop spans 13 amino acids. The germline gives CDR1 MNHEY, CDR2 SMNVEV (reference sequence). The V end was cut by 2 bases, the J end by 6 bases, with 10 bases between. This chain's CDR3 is CASSLHGGDGYTF. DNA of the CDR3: TGTGCCAGCAGTTTACACGGGGGGGATGGCTACACCTTC.

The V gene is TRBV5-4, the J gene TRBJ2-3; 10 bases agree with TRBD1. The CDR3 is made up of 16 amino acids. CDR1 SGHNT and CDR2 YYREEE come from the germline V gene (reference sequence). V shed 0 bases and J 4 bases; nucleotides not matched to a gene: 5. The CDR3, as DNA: TGTGCCAGCAGCTTGGTTGGGACAGGGGAGGCAGATACGCAGTATTTT. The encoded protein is CASSLVGTGEADTQYF.

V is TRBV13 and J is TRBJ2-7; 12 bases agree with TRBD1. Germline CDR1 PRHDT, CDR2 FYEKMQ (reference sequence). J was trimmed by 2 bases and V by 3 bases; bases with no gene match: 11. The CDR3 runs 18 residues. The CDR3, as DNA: TGTGCCAGCAGCTTTACCGGGACAGGGGGCCTTCTTCCCTACGAGCAGTACTTC. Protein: CASSFTGTGGLLPYEQYF. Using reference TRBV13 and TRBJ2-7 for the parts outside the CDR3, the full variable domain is AAGVIQSPRHLIKEKRETATLKCYPIPRHDTVYWYQQGPGQDPQFLISFYEKMQSDKGSIPDRFSAQQFSDYHSELNMSSLELGDSALYFCASSFTGTGGLLPYEQYFGPGTRLTVT.

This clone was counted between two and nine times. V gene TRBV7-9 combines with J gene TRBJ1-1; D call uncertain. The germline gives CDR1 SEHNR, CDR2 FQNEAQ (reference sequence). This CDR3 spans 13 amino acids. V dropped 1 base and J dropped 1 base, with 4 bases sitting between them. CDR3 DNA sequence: TGTGCCAGCAGCTTAGTTTGGAACACTGAAGCTTTCTTT. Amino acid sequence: CASSLVWNTEAFF.

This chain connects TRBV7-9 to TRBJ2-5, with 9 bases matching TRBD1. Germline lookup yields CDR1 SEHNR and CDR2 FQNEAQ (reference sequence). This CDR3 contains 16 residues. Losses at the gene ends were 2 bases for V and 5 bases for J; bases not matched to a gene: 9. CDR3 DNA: TGTGCCAGCAGCTTACCACAGGGGGCGCGTGCCGAGACCCAGTACTTC. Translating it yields CASSLPQGARAETQYF.

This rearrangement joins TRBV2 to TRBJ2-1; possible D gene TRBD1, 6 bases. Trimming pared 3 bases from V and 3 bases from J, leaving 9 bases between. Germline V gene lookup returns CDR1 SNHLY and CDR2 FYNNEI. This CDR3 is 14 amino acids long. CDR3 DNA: TGTGCCAGCAGTGACAGGGGAGTCTACAATGAGCAGTTCTTC. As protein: CASSDRGVYNEQFF.

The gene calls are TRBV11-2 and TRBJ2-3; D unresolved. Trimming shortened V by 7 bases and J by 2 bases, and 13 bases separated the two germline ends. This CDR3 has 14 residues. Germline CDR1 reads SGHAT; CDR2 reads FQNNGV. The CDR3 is CASMGRTNTDTQYF. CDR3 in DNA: TGTGCCAGCATGGGCAGAACTAACACAGATACGCAGTATTTT. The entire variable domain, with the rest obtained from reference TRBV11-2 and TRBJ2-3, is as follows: EAGVAQSPRYKIIEKRQSVAFWCNPISGHATLYWYQQILGQGPKLLIQFQNNGVVDDSQLPKDRFSAERLKGVDSTLKIQPAKLEDSAVYLCASMGRTNTDTQYFGPGTRLTVL.

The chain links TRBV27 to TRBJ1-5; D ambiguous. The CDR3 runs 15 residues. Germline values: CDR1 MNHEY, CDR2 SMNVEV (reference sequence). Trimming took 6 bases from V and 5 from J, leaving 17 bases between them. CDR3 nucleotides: TGTGCCAGCAGAATATTAGGACGCAAGGATCAGCCCCAGCATTTT. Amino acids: CASRILGRKDQPQHF.

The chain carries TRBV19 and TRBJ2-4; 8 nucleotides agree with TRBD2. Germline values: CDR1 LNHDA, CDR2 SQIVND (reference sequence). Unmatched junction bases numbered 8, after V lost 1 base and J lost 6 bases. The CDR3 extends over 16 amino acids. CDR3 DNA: TGTGCCAGTAGTATAGGTCGGGAGGGGCTCGGAAACATTCAGTACTTC. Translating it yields CASSIGREGLGNIQYF. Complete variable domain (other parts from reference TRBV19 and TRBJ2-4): DGGITQSPKYLFRKEGQNVTLSCEQNLNHDAMYWYRQDPGQGLRLIYYSQIVNDFQKGDIAEGYSVSREKKESFPLTVTSAQKNPTAFYLCASSIGREGLGNIQYFGAGTRLSVL.